This T cell receptor (beta chain) was sequenced for a study of T cell repertoires in ileal Crohn's disease (dated by TCRdb to between 2018 and 2021). About the full investigation: Median disease duration was around 8 years, and about 40% of patients were identified as active smokers at the time of surgery. Every patient underwent surgery because of a complication, which was stricturing disease in approximately 60% and penetrating disease in about 40%. Endoscopic postoperative recurrence was defined by a Rutgeerts score above i0. The TCR repertoire was analysed in under 70 patients with Crohn's disease drawn from a prospective multicentre cohort. Postoperative therapy was given to about half of the patients, with thiopurines administered to 11 patients and anti-TNF agents administered to 18 patients. A total of 170 or so mucosal samples from 57 patients were sequenced, collected from several sites on the surgical specimen and at postoperative endoscopy. The study was conducted in parallel with a multicentre cohort that was designed to identify predictors of early endoscopic recurrence following ileocolonic resection.

Around 550 nanograms of biopsy DNA per sample were submitted for commercial TCRB immunosequencing. CDR3 regions were amplified from genomic DNA by Adaptive Biotechnology using a two-step, amplification bias-controlled multiplex PCR. Primers for every V and J gene segment were used in the first PCR, and barcodes and Illumina adapters were added in the second PCR. An Illumina instrument was used to sequence the CDR3 libraries. In the original analysis: The analysis used both the pipelines supplied by the vendor and custom analysis of the raw data in R/Bioconductor with R version 3.3.0. Clonality, ranging from 0 to 1, was calculated as the inverse of the normalised Shannon entropy of all productive clones. High-frequency clones were defined as the share of the repertoire occupied by the top 100 clones, with only clones passing a 95% confidence test being retained. Repertoire diversity was measured with the Simpson index, and overlap between samples was measured with the Morisita-Horn index. Sourced from immuneACCESS, this table was stored by TCRdb with only in-frame sequences that have V and J called. A share of the clones is absent; for the studies checked, an unresolved V gene accounts for under half, and the remainder has no known explanation. The V and J calls and the clone size are those of that table, but D and trimming were determined from the DNA. The sample records approximately 9,000 clones, just over 75% of which are singletons. Of the sample, about 4.4% falls within the top ten clones.

Eligible patients were adults with ileal or ileocolonic Crohn's disease who had an indication for ileocolonic resection. Whole ileal mucosal biopsies were kept frozen at -80 degrees C prior to DNA extraction. A TRizol-based method was used to extract genomic DNA from the frozen whole biopsies, and the DNA was quantified with a NanoDrop 2000 spectrophotometer. Overall results and qualifications from the work: Endoscopic recurrence was found to be associated with higher high-frequency clone percentages at surgery, and recurrence was observed in all patients with clonality above 26.8% (18/57). Only a subgroup of patients, of unstated size, had mucosal CD4 and CD8 T cells sorted and sequenced. More high-frequency clones were carried by sorted CD8 T cells than by CD4 T cells, suggesting that mucosal expansions were mainly CD8. Patients who were active smokers at surgery had a significantly higher proportion of clonal expansions than non-smokers (around 24% vs 18%, p=0.02).

The CDR3 runs 15 residues from the cysteine to the phenylalanine. CDR3 DNA only is kept here, 45 bases in frame from base 1. The junction shows trimming of 2 bases on V and 4 bases on J, plus 11 bases between the germline ends. Taken from the germline V gene (reference sequence), the CDR1 and CDR2 loops are MNHNY and SVGAGI. Concerning this clone itself: Its binding antigen is unknown. The input lacks base qualities; no much larger clone sits a single base away.

The V and J genes are TRBV6-6 and TRBJ2-2, with the D gene too uncertain to name. This TCR derives from an adult with Crohn's disease. The specimen was ileal tissue. The nucleotide sequence reads as follows: TGTGCCAGCAGTTACGCAGCGAGCAGCACCGGGGAGCTGTTTTTT. Translated, this is CASSYAASSTGELFF.